This TCR beta chain is drawn from a study of T cells in narcolepsy. The overall study: Healthy controls were enrolled alongside patients with narcolepsy type 1 or type 2. Overall study results and limits: Reportedly, autoreactive clonotypes were serially detected in patients' blood but not controls'. Comparing one patient's CSF and blood CD4+ clonotypes highlighted HCRT- and TRIB2-specific autoreactive clonotypes. Some memory CD4+ repertoires had no autoreactive clone sequences.

The CDR3 has 15 residues. Trimming removed 6 bases from V and 2 bases from J, with 14 bases in between. The germline gives CDR1 SEHNR, CDR2 FQNEAQ (reference sequence). As concerns this clone: Its antigen is as yet unknown.

TCRdb keeps only in-frame clones here, not all; method: immunoSEQ multiplex PCR. This sample has approximately 30,000 clones; around 82% occur once, and the top ten carry 3.4%. V is TRBV7-9 and J is TRBJ2-1; the D call may be TRBD1 or TRBD2 (7 bases each). Sequencing was performed on CD45RA- memory CD4+ T cells from PBMCs. The sequence was obtained from a human donor with narcolepsy. CDR3 nucleotides: TGTGCCAGCAGACCCTCAGGGGGGGCCTACAATGAGCAGTTCTTC. Protein: CASRPSGGAYNEQFF.